This TCR beta chain was retrieved from a study of cytomegalovirus exposure and HLA in healthy donors. Notes on the study in general: Further analysis, carried out later, found HLA-associated TCR beta chains more clonally expanded than equally common other chains. A prior analysis recorded that most TCR beta V segments were productive about 87% or about 30% of the time. A later analysis found most CMV-associated TCR beta chains apparently HLA-restricted.

This CDR3 region has 15 residues. From germline, CDR1 is SGHDT and CDR2 YYEEEE. V lost 2 bases, J lost 0 bases, and 12 bases lay in between. Concerning this clone itself: Its target is not known. Other nucleotide sequences in the sample specify the same CDR3.

The primer mix had 60 Vbeta and 13 Jbeta primers. The method was immunoSEQ multiplex PCR; TCRdb's version includes in-frame clones alone and lacks a portion of them. This sample carries around 200,000 clones, under 85% of them seen once, and the ten largest clones take approximately 10%. This clonotype was obtained from a woman between 45 and 65 years old in good health and CMV-seropositive. Specimen: PBMCs. The chain carries TRBV5-6 and TRBJ2-7; D is unresolved. Here the CDR3 reads CASSLITRLSYEQYF. In DNA form, the CDR3 reads TGTGCCAGCAGCTTAATCACCAGGCTCTCCTACGAGCAGTACTTC. The variable domain in full, with the rest retrieved from reference TRBV5-6 and TRBJ2-7, is DAGVTQSPTHLIKTRGQQVTLRCSPKSGHDTVSWYQQALGQGPQFIFQYYEEEERQRGNFPDRFSGHQFPNYSSELNVNALLLGDSALYLCASSLITRLSYEQYFGPGTRLTVT.